The subject of this entry is one T cell receptor (beta chain). The sample originates from a study of shared clonotypes between healthy human individuals. Libraries were prepared by immunoSEQ multiplex PCR; TCRdb keeps only in-frame clonotypes and omits some of them. The profile shows about 2.5 million clones, roughly 90% of them singletons. Trimming cost V 4 bases and J 10 bases; bases outside gene matches: 10. CDR1 is SEHNR and CDR2 is FQNEAQ in the germline V gene (reference sequence). This CDR3 comprises 15 residues. V is TRBV7-9 and J is TRBJ2-1, with 10 bases lining up with TRBD2. Sequenced input: naive CD4+ T cells from PBMCs. Described subset: CD45RA+ positively selected. This TCR was sampled from a man between 18 and 35 years old in good health. Some clones in this sample may be carry-over from other donors' samples. The DNA for the CDR3 is TGTGCCAGCAGCTCCCTGGGGGCTAGCGGGAGCGAGCAGTTCTTC. This gives the protein CASSSLGASGSEQFF.